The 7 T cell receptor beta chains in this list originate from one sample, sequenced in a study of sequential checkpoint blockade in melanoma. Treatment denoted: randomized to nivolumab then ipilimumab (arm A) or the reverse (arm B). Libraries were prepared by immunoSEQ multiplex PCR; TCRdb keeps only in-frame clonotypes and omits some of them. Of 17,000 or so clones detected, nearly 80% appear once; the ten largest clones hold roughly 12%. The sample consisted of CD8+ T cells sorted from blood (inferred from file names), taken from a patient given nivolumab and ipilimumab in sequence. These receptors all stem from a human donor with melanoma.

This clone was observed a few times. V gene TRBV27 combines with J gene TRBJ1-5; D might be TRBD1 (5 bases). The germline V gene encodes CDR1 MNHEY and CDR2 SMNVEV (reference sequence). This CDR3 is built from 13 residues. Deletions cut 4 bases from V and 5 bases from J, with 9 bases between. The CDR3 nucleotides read TGTGCCAGCAGTTCTGGGACTCATCAGCCCCAGCATTTT. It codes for CASSSGTHQPQHF.

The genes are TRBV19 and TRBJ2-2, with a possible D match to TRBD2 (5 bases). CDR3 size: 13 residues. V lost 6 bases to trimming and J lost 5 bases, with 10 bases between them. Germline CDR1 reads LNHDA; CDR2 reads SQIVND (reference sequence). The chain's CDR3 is CASRLASTGELFF. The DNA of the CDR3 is TGTGCCAGTAGGTTAGCGAGTACCGGGGAGCTGTTTTTT.

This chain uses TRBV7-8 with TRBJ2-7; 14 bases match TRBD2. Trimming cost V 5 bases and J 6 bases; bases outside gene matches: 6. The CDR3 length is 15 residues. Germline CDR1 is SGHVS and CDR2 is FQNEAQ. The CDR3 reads CASSPTTSGRGEQYF. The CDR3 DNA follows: TGTGCCAGCAGCCCAACGACTAGCGGGAGGGGCGAGCAGTACTTC.

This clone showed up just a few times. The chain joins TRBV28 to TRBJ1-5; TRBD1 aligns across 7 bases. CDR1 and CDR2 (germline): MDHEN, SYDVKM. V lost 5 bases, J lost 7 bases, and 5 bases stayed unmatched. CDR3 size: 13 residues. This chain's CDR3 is CASSETGKQPQHF. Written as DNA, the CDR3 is TGTGCCAGCAGTGAGACAGGGAAACAGCCCCAGCATTTT.

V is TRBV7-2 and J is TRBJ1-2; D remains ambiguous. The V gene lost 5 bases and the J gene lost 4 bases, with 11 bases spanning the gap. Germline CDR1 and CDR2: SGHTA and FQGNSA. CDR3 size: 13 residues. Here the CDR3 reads CASSTDMTYGYTF. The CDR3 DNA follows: TGTGCCAGCAGCACCGACATGACCTATGGCTACACCTTC. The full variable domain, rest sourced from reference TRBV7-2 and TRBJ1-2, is GAGVSQSPSNKVTEKGKDVELRCDPISGHTALYWYRQSLGQGLEFLIYFQGNSAPDKSGLPSDRFSAERTGGSVSTLTIQRTQQEDSAVYLCASSTDMTYGYTFGSGTRLTVV.

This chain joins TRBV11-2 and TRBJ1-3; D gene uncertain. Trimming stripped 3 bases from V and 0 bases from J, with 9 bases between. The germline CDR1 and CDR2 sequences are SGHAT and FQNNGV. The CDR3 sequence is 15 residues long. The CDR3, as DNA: TGTGCCAGCAGCTTCGGGGAGAGCTCTGGAAACACCATATATTTT. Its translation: CASSFGESSGNTIYF.

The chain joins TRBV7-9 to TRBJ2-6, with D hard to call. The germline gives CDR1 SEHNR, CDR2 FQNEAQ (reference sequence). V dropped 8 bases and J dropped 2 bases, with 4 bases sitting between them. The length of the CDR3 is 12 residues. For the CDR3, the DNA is TGTGCCAGCGGAGCTGGGGCCAACGTCCTGACTTTC. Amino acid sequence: CASGAGANVLTF.